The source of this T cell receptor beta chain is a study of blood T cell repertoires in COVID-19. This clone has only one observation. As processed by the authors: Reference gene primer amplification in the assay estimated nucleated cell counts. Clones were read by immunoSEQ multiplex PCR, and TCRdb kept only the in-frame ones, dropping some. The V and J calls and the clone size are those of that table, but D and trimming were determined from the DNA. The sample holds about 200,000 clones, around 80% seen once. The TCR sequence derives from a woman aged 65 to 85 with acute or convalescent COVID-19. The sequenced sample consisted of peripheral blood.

The CDR3 nucleotides read TGTGCCAGTAGTATGGGACAGGACTCCTACGAGCAGTACTTC. Amino acid sequence: CASSMGQDSYEQYF. V gene TRBV19 combines with J gene TRBJ2-7; 8 nucleotides line up with TRBD1. The CDR3 totals 14 residues. The germline CDR1 and CDR2 sequences are LNHDA and SQIVND (reference sequence). The ends lost 3 bases at V and 0 bases at J; junction bases unmatched: 1.